The 32 T cell receptor beta chains in this list originate from one sample, sequenced in a study of blood T cells in healthy people across ages. A second PCR, run for about 7 to 12 cycles, used a sample-barcoded 5' primer plus a J-beta primer mix. TCRdb processed the 5' RACE reads anew with MiXCR; each CDR3 protein has one entry. The repertoire holds about 570,000 distinct CDR3 sequences, around 27% seen once, with 3% to 4% in the top ten. These data were also reused for a study on T cells of mothers and their children.

Sequenced material: blood. The receptors here all came from a boy between 2 and 10 years old in good health.

This clonotype was seen only a few times. The chain combines TRBV5-1 with TRBJ2-5; D is possibly TRBD1 or TRBD2 (5 bases each). The V end was cut by 4 bases, the J end by 6 bases, with 16 bases between. The CDR3 has 14 amino acids. The germline CDR1 and CDR2 sequences are SGHRS and YFSETQ. CDR3 DNA: TGCGCCAGCAGCCCACCCGGGACCTATCAGACCCAGTACTTC. This encodes CASSPPGTYQTQYF.

This clonotype was found many times. The chain uses TRBV12-3 or TRBV12-4 and TRBJ1-5; unclear D gene. This CDR3 contains 12 residues. V was shortened by 2 bases and J by 7 bases, with 6 bases between the two germline ends. The CDR3 sequence: CASSLMGQPQHF. The CDR3 bases are TGTGCCAGCAGTTTAATGGGACAGCCCCAGCATTTT.

This clonotype has more than one count but fewer than ten. The V gene is TRBV12-3 or TRBV12-4, the J gene TRBJ2-3, with 10 bases that match TRBD2. The CDR3 has 15 amino acids. The V and J ends lost 5 bases and 2 bases, in that order; junction bases with no gene match: 4. This CDR3 reads CASSQTSGDTDTQYF. For the CDR3, the DNA is TGTGCCAGCAGTCAAACTAGCGGGGACACAGATACGCAGTATTTT.

The rearrangement links TRBV2 to TRBJ1-2; 9 bases are shared with TRBD1. Germline trimming cut 6 bases from V and 4 bases from J; bases unmatched to any gene: 9. Germline assignment: CDR1 SNHLY and CDR2 FYNNEI. CDR3 size: 15 residues. CDR3 loop: CASRPGQGPFYGYTF. The DNA of the CDR3 is TGTGCCAGCAGACCGGGACAGGGCCCCTTCTATGGCTACACCTTC. Full variable domain (remainder filled in from reference TRBV2 and TRBJ1-2): EPEVTQTPSHQVTQMGQEVILRCVPISNHLYFYWYRQILGQKVEFLVSFYNNEISEKSEIFDDQFSVERPDGSNFTLKIRSTKLEDSAMYFCASRPGQGPFYGYTFGSGTRLTVV.

This clonotype was counted a few times. This rearrangement joins TRBV7-8 to TRBJ1-2; D is undetermined. The CDR3 sequence is 15 residues long. The germline gives CDR1 SGHVS, CDR2 FQNEAQ. Trimming stripped 3 bases from V and 4 bases from J, with 15 bases between. The CDR3: CASSFSNSEAYGYTF. The CDR3 bases are TGTGCCAGCAGCTTTTCGAACTCGGAGGCCTATGGCTACACCTTC.

This clonotype was found a few times. The chain combines TRBV3-1 with TRBJ1-3; no firm D call. CDR1 and CDR2 (germline): LGHDT, YNNKEL (reference sequence). The CDR3 covers 15 residues. Deletions cut 2 bases from V and 0 bases from J, with 8 bases between. The CDR3 sequence is CASSQPRISGNTIYF. CDR3 sequence (DNA): TGTGCCAGCAGCCAACCACGGATCTCTGGAAACACCATATATTTT.

In its sample, this clonotype was seen a few times. The V and J genes are TRBV3-1 and TRBJ1-5; D remains unclear. Trimming cost V 1 base and J 2 bases, with 3 bases left between them. The V gene's germline CDR1 is LGHDT and CDR2 YNNKEL (reference sequence). The CDR3 totals 13 residues. DNA of the CDR3: TGTGCCAGCAGCCAAGTCGGCAATCAGCCCCAGCATTTT. Its protein product is CASSQVGNQPQHF.

J is TRBJ1-4 and V is TRBV6-1, with D possibly being TRBD1 (6 bases). Germline loops: CDR1 MNHNS, CDR2 SASEGT. V was trimmed by 3 bases and J by 3 bases, leaving 23 bases between them. CDR3 size: 19 residues. CDR3 sequence (DNA): TGTGCCAGCAGTGAGCGGTTGGGCAGGGGAGCGGGATCTAATGAAAAACTGTTTTTT. This gives the protein CASSERLGRGAGSNEKLFF.

There are a few counts of this clonotype. The chain uses TRBV7-2 and TRBJ2-5; TRBD1 is a possible D gene (5 bases). CDR1 is SGHTA and CDR2 is FQGNSA in the germline V gene. This CDR3 contains 13 residues. The V end lost 1 base, the J end lost 7 bases, and 10 bases lay between the germline ends. CDR3 loop: CASSLGQKRTQYF. CDR3 bases: TGTGCCAGCAGCTTAGGACAGAAGAGGACCCAGTACTTC.

This clonotype occurred a few times. The chain couples TRBV5-1 to TRBJ2-2; tentatively, D is TRBD2 (6 bases). This CDR3 has 17 residues. V lost 0 bases to trimming and J lost 2 bases, with 14 bases between them. CDR1 SGHRS and CDR2 YFSETQ come from the germline V gene. The CDR3 spells CASSLEGWRENTGELFF. The CDR3 coding sequence is TGCGCCAGCAGCTTGGAAGGGTGGCGGGAAAACACCGGGGAGCTGTTTTTT.

There are a few counts of this clonotype. The chain couples TRBV4-2 to TRBJ1-2; the match to TRBD1 covers 7 bases. The CDR3 length is 16 residues. The V and J ends lost 4 bases and 2 bases, in that order; junction bases with no gene match: 10. Germline V gives CDR1 LGHNA, CDR2 YNFKEQ. The CDR3 nucleotides are TGTGCCAGCAGCCTATCCTTGACAGGGAACAACTATGGCTACACCTTC. Translating it yields CASSLSLTGNNYGYTF.

The chain has TRBV5-1 and TRBJ1-6; no definite D call. This CDR3 has 15 residues. The germline CDR1 and CDR2 sequences are SGHRS and YFSETQ. V lost 3 bases, J lost 7 bases, and 14 bases lay in between. CDR3 protein: CASSSVSNPNSPLHF. The DNA for the CDR3 is TGCGCCAGCAGCTCCGTCTCCAACCCCAATTCACCCCTCCACTTT.

The chain joins TRBV12-3 or TRBV12-4 to TRBJ2-7; the D gene is possibly TRBD1 (7 bases). The CDR3 runs 18 residues. Trimming removed 6 bases at V and 2 bases at J, with 26 bases between. CDR3 sequence (DNA): TGTGCCAGCAGGCGGGTGGAGGGACAGCGGCGAATCCCCTACGAGCAGTACTTC. Translated, it gives CASRRVEGQRRIPYEQYF.

The V gene is TRBV5-6, the J gene TRBJ1-5, with a weak D call TRBD1 (5 bases). V was cut by 5 bases and J by 5 bases, with 14 bases left in between. The CDR3 consists of 14 residues. The germline V gene has CDR1 SGHDT and CDR2 YYEEEE. CDR3 region: CASSLFGAYQPQHF. CDR3 in DNA: TGTGCCAGCAGTTTGTTCGGGGCTTATCAGCCCCAGCATTTT.

This chain connects TRBV5-1 to TRBJ2-7; D perhaps matches TRBD1 (6 bases). Trimming pared 4 bases from V and 0 bases from J, leaving 14 bases between. Germline V gives CDR1 SGHRS, CDR2 YFSETQ. The CDR3 sequence is 15 residues long. CDR3 in DNA: TGCGCCAGCAGCACACGCCCCAGGGGCTCCTACGAGCAGTACTTC. Its translation: CASSTRPRGSYEQYF.

This clonotype has more than one count but fewer than ten. V gene TRBV30 combines with J gene TRBJ1-6; D is perhaps TRBD1 (5 bases). Germline CDR1 reads GTSNPN; CDR2 reads SVGIG (reference sequence). Trimming stripped 5 bases from V and 4 bases from J, with 21 bases between. The CDR3 has 17 amino acids. CDR3 DNA: TGTGCCTGGTCGGGCCGGGGCACAGGAGGATATAATTCACCCCTCCACTTT. Protein: CAWSGRGTGGYNSPLHF.

The V gene is TRBV10-1, the J gene TRBJ2-4; D possibly corresponds to TRBD2 (5 bases). Trimming shortened V by 0 bases and J by 6 bases, and 9 bases separated the two germline ends. Germline V CDR1 and CDR2: WNHNN, SYGVQD (reference sequence). The CDR3 has 14 residues. CDR3 sequence: CASSESGVGNIQYF. Here the CDR3 DNA reads TGCGCCAGCAGTGAGTCGGGAGTGGGAAACATTCAGTACTTC.

This clonotype was seen a handful of times. The chain uses TRBV20-1 and TRBJ1-2; tentative D call: TRBD1 (5 bases). V shed 0 bases and J shed 4 bases, with 9 bases lying between them. The CDR3 is made up of 13 amino acids. Germline-derived CDR1 and CDR2 are DFQATT and SNEGSKA (reference sequence). CDR3: CSARDSGGYGYTF. As DNA, the CDR3 is TGCAGTGCTAGAGATTCGGGGGGCTATGGCTACACCTTC.

The chain is built from TRBV7-2 and TRBJ1-1; the match to TRBD1 covers 9 bases. Losses at the gene ends were 6 bases for V and 6 bases for J; bases not matched to a gene: 11. The CDR3 is made up of 15 amino acids. The V gene's germline CDR1 is SGHTA and CDR2 FQGNSA. The CDR3 region is CASSRSGTGYAEAFF. CDR3 DNA: TGTGCCAGCAGTCGATCCGGGACAGGGTACGCTGAAGCTTTCTTT.

V gene TRBV12-5 combines with J gene TRBJ2-5, with 8 bases fitting TRBD2. V dropped 2 bases and J dropped 4; count of bases not matched to a gene: 6. Germline V lookup: CDR1 LGHNT, CDR2 FRNRAP. The CDR3 consists of 15 residues. CDR3 amino acids: CASGLSAGGRETQYF. CDR3 sequence (DNA): TGTGCTAGTGGTTTGTCCGCGGGAGGACGAGAGACCCAGTACTTC.

The chain employs TRBV3-1 and TRBJ2-4, with 8 bases identical to TRBD1. The germline CDR1 and CDR2 sequences are LGHDT and YNNKEL (reference sequence). CDR3 length: 20 amino acids. The ends lost 0 bases at V and 1 base at J; junction bases unmatched: 14. In nucleotides, the CDR3 is TGTGCCAGCAGCCAAGACAGGGGGCGAATAGGGCGGTGGGCCAAAAACATTCAGTACTTC. Amino acid sequence: CASSQDRGRIGRWAKNIQYF.

This clonotype was counted only a few times. J is TRBJ1-1 and V is TRBV20-1; tentative D call: TRBD1 (5 bases). CDR1 is DFQATT, CDR2 SNEGSKA, per germline (reference sequence). The ends were cut back, 1 base at V and 3 bases at J, with 21 bases in the middle. The CDR3 loop spans 17 amino acids. The CDR3 protein is CSARADIGPIGDTEAFF. CDR3 nucleotide sequence: TGCAGTGCTAGAGCGGACATCGGGCCGATCGGGGACACTGAAGCTTTCTTT.

This clonotype was detected only a few times. This sequence joins TRBV10-3 and TRBJ2-5; possible D gene TRBD2, 6 bases. Germline CDR1 is ENHRY and CDR2 is SYGVKD. This CDR3 is built from 15 residues. Trimming pared 4 bases from V and 5 bases from J, leaving 17 bases between. The CDR3 region is CAISASRDSVETQYF. The CDR3 DNA sequence: TGTGCCATCAGTGCGTCGCGGGATAGCGTGGAGACCCAGTACTTC.

The rearrangement joins TRBV12-3 or TRBV12-4 to TRBJ2-4, with 10 bases that match TRBD2. The V gene end was trimmed by 5 bases and the J gene end by 6 bases; junction bases not matched to a gene: 4. The CDR3 spans 14 residues. CDR3 sequence: CASSLTSGINIQYF. CDR3 DNA: TGTGCCAGCAGTCTAACTAGCGGGATAAACATTCAGTACTTC.

This chain joins TRBV14 and TRBJ2-2, with D possibly being TRBD2 (5 bases). The CDR3 spans 15 residues. Per germline, CDR1 SGHDN and CDR2 FVKESK. The V end lost 5 bases, the J end lost 4 bases, and 14 bases lay between the germline ends. CDR3 loop: CASSAPAVFTGELFF. The CDR3 DNA reads TGTGCCAGCAGCGCCCCAGCGGTTTTCACCGGGGAGCTGTTTTTT.

The chain is built from TRBV12-3 or TRBV12-4 and TRBJ1-6; maybe TRBD1 (5 bases). V lost 3 bases, J lost 4 bases, and 7 bases lay in between. CDR3 length: 14 residues. The chain's CDR3 is CASSLGGYNSPLHF. The CDR3 DNA follows: TGTGCCAGCAGTTTGGGGGGGTATAATTCACCCCTCCACTTT.

The chain has TRBV29-1 and TRBJ2-7; 8 bases are a match to TRBD1. Germline CDR1 reads SQVTM; CDR2 reads ANQGSEA. CDR3 size: 12 residues. The CDR3 DNA follows: TGCGGCGCCGGGACAGGCTCCTACGAGCAGTACTTC. Protein product: CGAGTGSYEQYF.

This clonotype was counted many times. The chain is built from TRBV29-1 and TRBJ2-5; D is possibly TRBD1 (6 bases). The DNA end favors TRBJ2-7, so the J call may be wrong. This CDR3 region has 12 residues. Germline V gives CDR1 SQVTM, CDR2 ANQGSEA. This CDR3 is CSVESRDNEQYF. As DNA, the CDR3 is TGCAGCGTTGAGTCCAGGGACAACGAGCAGTACTTC.

On this clonotype itself: Compared with germline, one end of the junction differs, possibly owing to a read error. The chain carries TRBV6-2 or TRBV6-3 and TRBJ2-1, with D perhaps TRBD1 (5 bases). The CDR3 sequence is 13 residues long. The germline gives CDR1 MNHEY, CDR2 SVGEGT. DNA for the CDR3: TGTGCCAGCAGGTACTTCAGGGTCAATGAGCAGTTCTTC. Its protein product is CASRYFRVNEQFF.

This clonotype was counted a few times. This chain connects TRBV20-1 to TRBJ2-5; TRBD2 agrees at 7 bases. The J call may be mistaken, given a closer DNA end match to TRBJ2-1. The germline CDR1 and CDR2 sequences are DFQATT and SNEGSKA (reference sequence). This CDR3 spans 15 amino acids. CDR3 nucleotide sequence: TGCAGTGCTAGAGATCTGGCGGGAGTGGGGAATGAGCAGTTCTTC. Its translation is CSARDLAGVGNEQFF.

This clonotype was observed a single time. The gene calls are TRBV4-1 and TRBJ2-3, with 8 bases matching TRBD2. Germline lookup yields CDR1 MGHRA and CDR2 YSYEKL. V was clipped by 2 bases and J by 0 bases; unmatched bases: 7. The CDR3 extends over 17 amino acids. CDR3 residues: CASSQPKLAASTDTQYF. As DNA, the CDR3 is TGCGCCAGCAGCCAACCTAAACTAGCGGCTAGCACAGATACGCAGTATTTT.

The chain links TRBV28 to TRBJ2-1; D unclear. V was cut by 6 bases and J by 3 bases, with 12 bases left in between. CDR1 MDHEN and CDR2 SYDVKM come from the germline V gene. The CDR3 runs 14 residues. The CDR3 protein is CASRATGDYNEQFF. In DNA, the CDR3 is TGTGCCAGCAGGGCCACGGGCGACTACAATGAGCAGTTCTTC.